The TCR beta chain described here comes from a study of type 1 regulatory T cells. Study in general: T-allo10 is an in vitro-generated, Tr1-enriched CD4 T cell product specific for alloantigen.

TCRdb re-analysed the reads in MiXCR, keeping a single row per CDR3 protein. The sample holds tens of thousands of distinct CDR3 sequences; about 45% are singletons and the top ten take 4.8%. Germline lookup yields CDR1 SGHVS and CDR2 FQNEAQ. Trimming removed 3 bases at V and 7 bases at J, with 4 bases between. There are 12 residues in the CDR3. This clonotype occurred once. The target antigen is unknown. The sample consisted of cultured T cells, either the whole culture or a sorted T cell fraction (not recorded which). The receptor was isolated from a human donor in good health. This chain uses TRBV7-8 with TRBJ1-6; D remains unclear. CDR3 in amino acids: CASSFENSPLHF. The CDR3 DNA sequence: TGTGCCAGCAGCTTTGAGAATTCACCCCTCCACTTT.